This TCR beta chain is drawn from a study of CD8 T cells in ankylosing spondylitis. This clonotype was seen a few times. The antigen is not known. Mismatch with germline at one junction end may stem from a read error. Study-wide results and caveats: Matched ankylosing spondylitis synovial fluid reportedly showed significant enrichment of disease-linked clones. Seemingly characteristic of ankylosing spondylitis blood was a TCR beta motif consisting of roughly 8 highly homologous variants.

The CDR3 totals 12 residues. Germline-derived CDR1 and CDR2 are MDHEN and SYDVKM. Quantitative 5'-RACE was performed with molecular barcodes, and it yielded the TCR beta libraries. TCRdb re-analysed the 5' RACE reads in MiXCR, keeping a single row per CDR3 protein. The data hold more than 250,000 distinct CDR3 sequences, with 11% observed a single time. The sample was blood, either unsorted or a sorted T cell fraction (not recorded which). This TCR derives from a female donor with ankylosing spondylitis or in good health (not recorded which). The V call is TRBV28, the J call TRBJ1-2, with 8 bases that match TRBD1. The CDR3 here is CAIEQGDYGDTF. As DNA, the CDR3 is TGTGCCATCGAACAGGGGGACTATGGCGACACCTTC.